This TCR beta chain was documented in a study of blood T cells in healthy people across ages. The CDR3 loop spans 12 amino acids. Trimming removed 3 bases at V and 1 base at J, with 3 bases between. Germline V gene sequence: CDR1 SQVTM, CDR2 ANQGSEA. Next came a second PCR, run for roughly 6 to 11 cycles, which used a sample-barcoded 5' primer along with a J-beta primer mix. TCRdb re-analysed the 5' RACE reads in MiXCR, keeping a single row per CDR3 protein. The table has 550,000 to 750,000 distinct CDR3 sequences, around 21% seen once. This clonotype was recorded many times. This chain links TRBV29-1 with TRBJ2-2, with unresolved D. The receptor was derived from a man aged 70 or older in good health. Input material: blood. The CDR3 DNA is TGCAGCGTTGAGGGGAACACCGGGGAGCTGTTTTTT. This sequence encodes CSVEGNTGELFF.